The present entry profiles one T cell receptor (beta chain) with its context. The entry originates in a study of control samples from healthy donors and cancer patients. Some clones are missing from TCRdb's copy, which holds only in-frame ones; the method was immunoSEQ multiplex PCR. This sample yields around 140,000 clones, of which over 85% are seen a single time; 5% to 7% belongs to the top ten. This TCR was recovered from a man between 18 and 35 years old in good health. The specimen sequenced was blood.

CDR3 sequence reads: CASSLDRGTYEQYF. The CDR3 nucleotides read TGTGCCAGCAGCCTGGACAGGGGCACCTACGAGCAGTACTTC. J is TRBJ2-7 and V is TRBV11-1; 9 positions agree with TRBD1. Trimming removed 5 bases from V and 2 bases from J; junction bases left unmatched: 4. CDR3 length equals 14 residues. Germline V gene data show CDR1 as SGHAT and CDR2 as FQDESV (reference sequence).